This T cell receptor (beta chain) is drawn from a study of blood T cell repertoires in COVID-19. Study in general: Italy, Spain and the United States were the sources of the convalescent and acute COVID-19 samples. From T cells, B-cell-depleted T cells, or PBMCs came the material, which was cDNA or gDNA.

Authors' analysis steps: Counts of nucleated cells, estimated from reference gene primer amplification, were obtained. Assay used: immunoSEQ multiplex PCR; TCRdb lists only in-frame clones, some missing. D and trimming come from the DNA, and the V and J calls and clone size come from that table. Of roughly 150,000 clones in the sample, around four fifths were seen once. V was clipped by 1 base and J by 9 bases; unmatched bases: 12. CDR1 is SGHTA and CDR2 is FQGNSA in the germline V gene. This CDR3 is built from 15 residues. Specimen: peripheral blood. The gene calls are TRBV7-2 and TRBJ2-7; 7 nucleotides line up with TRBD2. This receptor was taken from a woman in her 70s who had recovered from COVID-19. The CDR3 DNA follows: TGTGCCAGCAGCTTAGTCCCCGCTAGCGGAGGAGGGCAGTACTTC. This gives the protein CASSLVPASGGGQYF.